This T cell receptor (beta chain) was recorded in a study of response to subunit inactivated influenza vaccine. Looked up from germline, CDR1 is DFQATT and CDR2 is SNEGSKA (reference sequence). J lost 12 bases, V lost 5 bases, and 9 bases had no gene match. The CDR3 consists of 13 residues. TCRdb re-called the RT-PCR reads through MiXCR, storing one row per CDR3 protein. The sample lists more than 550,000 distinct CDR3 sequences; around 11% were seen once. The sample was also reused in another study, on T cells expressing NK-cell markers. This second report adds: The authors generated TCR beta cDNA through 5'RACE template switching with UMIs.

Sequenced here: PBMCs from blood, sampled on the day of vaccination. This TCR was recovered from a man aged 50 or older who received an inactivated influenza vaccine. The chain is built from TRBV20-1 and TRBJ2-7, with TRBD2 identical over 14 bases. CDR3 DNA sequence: TGCAGTGCTCCGACTAGCGGGGGGGCCAAAACGTACTTC. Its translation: CSAPTSGGAKTYF.